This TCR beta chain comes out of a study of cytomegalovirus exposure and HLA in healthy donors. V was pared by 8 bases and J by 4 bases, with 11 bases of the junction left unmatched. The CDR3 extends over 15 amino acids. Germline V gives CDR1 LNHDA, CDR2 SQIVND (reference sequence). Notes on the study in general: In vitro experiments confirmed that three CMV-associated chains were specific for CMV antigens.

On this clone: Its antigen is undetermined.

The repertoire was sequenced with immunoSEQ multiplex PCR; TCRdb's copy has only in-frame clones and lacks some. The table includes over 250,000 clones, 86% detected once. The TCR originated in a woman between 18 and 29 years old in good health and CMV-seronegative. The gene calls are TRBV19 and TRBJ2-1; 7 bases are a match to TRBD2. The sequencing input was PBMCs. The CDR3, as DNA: TGTGCCAGTGGAATCGGGGGGTCTGGGTACAATGAGCAGTTCTTC. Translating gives CASGIGGSGYNEQFF.